The 8 T cell receptor beta chains below come from one sample, sequenced in a study of cytomegalovirus exposure and HLA in healthy donors. Measured with immunoSEQ multiplex PCR; TCRdb has only the in-frame clones, and not every one. Of about 160,000 clones listed, about nine tenths are singletons. The sample was PBMCs. These receptors were obtained from a woman between 18 and 29 years old in good health and CMV-seropositive.

The V call is TRBV19, the J call TRBJ2-5; 10 bases fit TRBD1. This CDR3 region has 15 residues. V was pared by 5 bases and J by 3 bases, with 6 bases of the junction left unmatched. CDR1 LNHDA and CDR2 SQIVND come from the germline V gene (reference sequence). The CDR3 reads CASSPTGTGEETQYF. The DNA for the CDR3 is TGTGCCAGTAGTCCTACCGGGACAGGGGAAGAGACCCAGTACTTC.

The rearrangement joins TRBV6-5 to TRBJ1-1; D remains ambiguous. CDR3 length equals 12 residues. Trimming cost V 0 bases and J 7 bases, with 6 bases left between them. From germline, CDR1 is MNHEY and CDR2 SVGAGI. CDR3 residues: CASSYSSGEAFF. The DNA for the CDR3 is TGTGCCAGCAGTTACTCATCCGGTGAAGCTTTCTTT.

As DNA, the CDR3 is TGCGCCAGCAGTAGGGGATCGCTTGCCAAAAACATTCAGTACTTC. Its protein is CASSRGSLAKNIQYF. The chain employs TRBV4-1 and TRBJ2-4, with a tentative D call TRBD1 (5 bases). Germline V lookup: CDR1 MGHRA, CDR2 YSYEKL. Trimming removed 6 bases from V and 1 base from J, with 13 bases in between. The CDR3 length is 15 residues.

The chain joins TRBV7-9 to TRBJ2-1; maybe TRBD2 (5 bases). CDR1 is SEHNR, CDR2 FQNEAQ, per germline (reference sequence). The germline V and J ends were trimmed by 4 bases and 15 bases, with 16 bases remaining between them. This CDR3 comprises 12 residues. The chain's CDR3 is CASSSQLGEGFF. CDR3 coding DNA: TGTGCCAGCAGCTCCCAGCTGGGAGAGGGGTTCTTC.

This chain connects TRBV30 to TRBJ2-3; D not certain. There are 11 residues in the CDR3. Germline CDR1 reads GTSNPN; CDR2 reads SVGIG (reference sequence). Trimming took 6 bases from V and 4 from J, leaving 8 bases between them. The CDR3 here is CACDSSDTQYF. Here the CDR3 DNA reads TGTGCCTGTGATAGCTCAGATACGCAGTATTTT.

The chain carries TRBV5-4 and TRBJ2-2; unclear D gene. V was shortened by 5 bases and J by 6 bases, with 11 bases between the two germline ends. The CDR3 runs to 13 residues. Germline-derived CDR1 and CDR2 are SGHNT and YYREEE (reference sequence). The CDR3 reads CASRTDSAGELFF. Written as DNA, the CDR3 is TGTGCCAGCAGGACCGACTCGGCCGGGGAGCTGTTTTTT.

The chain joins TRBV4-1 to TRBJ2-7; a weak D match, TRBD1 (6 bases). V was cut by 0 bases and J by 3 bases, with 18 bases left in between. Germline V gives CDR1 MGHRA, CDR2 YSYEKL. CDR3 length: 17 amino acids. The chain's CDR3 is CASSQDPPGVTYYEQYF. The CDR3 nucleotides read TGCGCCAGCAGCCAAGATCCGCCAGGGGTCACTTACTACGAGCAGTACTTC.

The chain employs TRBV19 and TRBJ2-5; 9 bases agree with TRBD2. In germline, CDR1 is LNHDA, CDR2 SQIVND (reference sequence). Losses at the gene ends were 4 bases for V and 5 bases for J; bases not matched to a gene: 8. This CDR3 has 15 amino acids. CDR3 nucleotide sequence: TGTGCCAGTAGTAGGATAGCGGGAGTGGGGGAGACCCAGTACTTC. It encodes CASSRIAGVGETQYF. Drawing the rest from reference TRBV19 and TRBJ2-5, the complete variable domain is DGGITQSPKYLFRKEGQNVTLSCEQNLNHDAMYWYRQDPGQGLRLIYYSQIVNDFQKGDIAEGYSVSREKKESFPLTVTSAQKNPTAFYLCASSRIAGVGETQYFGPGTRLLVL.